Shown below are 12 T cell receptor beta chains from a single sample sequenced in a study of shared clonotypes between healthy human individuals. Libraries were prepared by immunoSEQ multiplex PCR; TCRdb keeps only in-frame clonotypes and omits some of them. The sample shows about 2,500,000 clones, 85% to 95% of them seen only once. The specimen sequenced was naive CD4+ T cells sorted from blood. The subset: CD45RA+ positively selected. Every receptor here comes from a man between 18 and 29 years old in good health.

This clone turned up a few times. V is TRBV20-1 and J is TRBJ1-4; no reliable D call. The CDR3 runs 11 residues. Germline V gene lookup returns CDR1 DFQATT and CDR2 SNEGSKA (reference sequence). The germline V and J ends were trimmed by 6 bases and 12 bases, with 14 bases remaining between them. The CDR3 DNA sequence: TGCAGTGCCGAGTATCGATGGGAACTGTTTTTT. It is translated as CSAEYRWELFF.

The chain couples TRBV25-1 to TRBJ1-1; D unresolved. The germline V gene has CDR1 MGHDK and CDR2 SYGVNS. V dropped 5 bases and J dropped 0 bases, with 7 bases sitting between them. The CDR3 loop spans 13 amino acids. The CDR3 is CASSMAVNTEAFF. In DNA, the CDR3 is TGTGCCAGCAGTATGGCGGTGAACACTGAAGCTTTCTTT. Using reference TRBV25-1 and TRBJ1-1 for the parts outside the CDR3, the full variable domain is EADIYQTPRYLVIGTGKKITLECSQTMGHDKMYWYQQDPGMELHLIHYSYGVNSTEKGDLSSESTVSRIRTEHFPLTLESARPSHTSQYLCASSMAVNTEAFFGQGTRLTVV.

This clone has only one observation. The V gene is TRBV7-3, the J gene TRBJ2-3; D unclear. The CDR3 spans 12 residues. V was shortened by 6 bases and J by 5 bases, with 9 bases between the two germline ends. The germline V gene encodes CDR1 SGHTA and CDR2 FQGTGA. CDR3 DNA sequence: TGTGCCAGCAGTTCCCCGGGAGATACGCAGTATTTT. Protein: CASSSPGDTQYF.

In the case of this clone: The sample contains more than one DNA sequence encoding this CDR3. This chain links TRBV6-5 with TRBJ1-5; a possible D gene is TRBD1 (5 bases). CDR1 MNHEY and CDR2 SVGAGI come from the germline V gene. Trimming removed 2 bases from V and 2 bases from J, with 7 bases in between. The CDR3 consists of 14 residues. CDR3 nucleotides: TGTGCCAGCAGTTACGGGGCGGGCAATCAGCCCCAGCATTTT. Protein sequence: CASSYGAGNQPQHF.

The CDR3 region is CASSLEWRDTGELFF. The CDR3 DNA sequence: TGTGCCAGCAGCTTGGAATGGCGGGACACCGGGGAGCTGTTTTTT. The J gene is TRBJ2-2, the V gene TRBV5-6; a possible D gene is TRBD2 (5 bases). With 0 bases removed from V and 3 bases from J, the gap between germline ends came to 9 bases. The CDR3 sequence is 15 residues long. The V gene's germline CDR1 is SGHDT and CDR2 YYEEEE. The full variable domain, completed using reference TRBV5-6 and TRBJ2-2, is DAGVTQSPTHLIKTRGQQVTLRCSPKSGHDTVSWYQQALGQGPQFIFQYYEEEERQRGNFPDRFSGHQFPNYSSELNVNALLLGDSALYLCASSLEWRDTGELFFGEGSRLTVL.

The chain is built from TRBV6-5 and TRBJ2-7; unclear D gene. CDR3 size: 15 residues. The germline CDR1 and CDR2 sequences are MNHEY and SVGAGI. Trimming pared 4 bases from V and 1 base from J, leaving 14 bases between. Written as DNA, the CDR3 is TGTGCCAGCAGTTTTAACAAGATCCAATCCTACGAGCAGTACTTC. Translated, it gives CASSFNKIQSYEQYF.

The V and J genes are TRBV7-9 and TRBJ2-3; D unclear. CDR1 and CDR2 from the germline V gene are SEHNR and FQNEAQ (reference sequence). V shed 0 bases and J shed 0 bases, with 7 bases lying between them. This CDR3 has 15 amino acids. The DNA of the CDR3 is TGTGCCAGCAGCTTAGCAGGGCATAGCACAGATACGCAGTATTTT. It specifies CASSLAGHSTDTQYF.

Regarding this clone: Other DNA sequences in the sample encode the same CDR3. The rearrangement joins TRBV7-2 to TRBJ2-2, with 7 positions matching TRBD1. CDR3 size: 14 residues. With 4 bases clipped from V and 2 bases from J, the junction kept 1 base outside the gene matches. CDR1 is SGHTA and CDR2 is FQGNSA in the germline V gene. The CDR3 DNA follows: TGTGCCAGCAGCTGGGACAGCAACACCGGGGAGCTGTTTTTT. Its protein is CASSWDSNTGELFF.

This chain joins TRBV2 and TRBJ2-2, with 13 bases identical to TRBD2. Germline CDR1 and CDR2: SNHLY and FYNNEI. CDR3 length: 17 residues. V was clipped by 1 base and J by 5 bases; unmatched bases: 4. The DNA for the CDR3 is TGTGCCAGCAGTGAAGGGACTAGCGGGAGTAGAACCGGGGAGCTGTTTTTT. The encoded protein is CASSEGTSGSRTGELFF.

This chain uses TRBV25-1 with TRBJ1-6; no clear D. This CDR3 is built from 17 residues. Trimming left V 0 bases short and J 0 bases short, with 9 bases between. The germline gives CDR1 MGHDK, CDR2 SYGVNS. This chain's CDR3 is CASSEYGRSSYNSPLHF. DNA of the CDR3: TGTGCCAGCAGTGAATATGGCCGGAGCTCCTATAATTCACCCCTCCACTTT.

The gene calls are TRBV19 and TRBJ1-5; D is unclear. Germline-derived CDR1 and CDR2 are LNHDA and SQIVND (reference sequence). The V gene lost 3 bases and the J gene lost 0 bases, with 9 bases spanning the gap. The CDR3 sequence is 15 residues long. The CDR3 protein is CASSISGYSNQPQHF. For the CDR3, the DNA is TGTGCCAGTAGTATTTCAGGTTATAGCAATCAGCCCCAGCATTTT.

The chain links TRBV7-8 to TRBJ2-5; maybe TRBD2 (5 bases). Trimming left V 5 bases short and J 2 bases short, with 9 bases between. The CDR3 has 13 residues. In germline, CDR1 is SGHVS, CDR2 FQNEAQ. CDR3 bases: TGTGCCAGCAGCCCAAGGACTCAAGAGACCCAGTACTTC. Translated: CASSPRTQETQYF.